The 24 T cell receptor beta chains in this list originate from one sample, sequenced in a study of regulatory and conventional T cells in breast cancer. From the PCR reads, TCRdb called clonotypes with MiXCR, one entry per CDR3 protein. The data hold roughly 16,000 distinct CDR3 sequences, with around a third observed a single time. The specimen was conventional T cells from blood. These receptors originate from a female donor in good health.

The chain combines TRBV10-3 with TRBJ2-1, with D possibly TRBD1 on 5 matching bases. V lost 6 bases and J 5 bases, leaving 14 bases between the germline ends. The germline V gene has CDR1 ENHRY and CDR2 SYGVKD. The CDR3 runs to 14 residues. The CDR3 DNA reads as TGTGCCATCAGCCGACAGATTAGTAACAATGAGCAGTTCTTC. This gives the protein CAISRQISNNEQFF.

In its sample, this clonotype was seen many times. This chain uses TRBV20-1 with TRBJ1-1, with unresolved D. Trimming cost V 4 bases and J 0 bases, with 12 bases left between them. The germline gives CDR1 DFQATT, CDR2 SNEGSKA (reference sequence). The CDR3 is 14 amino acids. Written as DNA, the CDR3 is TGCAGTGCTATAAGAGGCAGATTGAACACTGAAGCTTTCTTT. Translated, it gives CSAIRGRLNTEAFF.

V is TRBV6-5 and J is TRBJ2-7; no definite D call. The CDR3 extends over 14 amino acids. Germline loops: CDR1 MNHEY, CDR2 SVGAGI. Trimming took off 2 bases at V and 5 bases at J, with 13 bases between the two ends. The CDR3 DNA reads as TGTGCCAGCAGTTACCGCTCCGGGTCGGACGAGCAGTACTTC. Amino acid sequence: CASSYRSGSDEQYF.

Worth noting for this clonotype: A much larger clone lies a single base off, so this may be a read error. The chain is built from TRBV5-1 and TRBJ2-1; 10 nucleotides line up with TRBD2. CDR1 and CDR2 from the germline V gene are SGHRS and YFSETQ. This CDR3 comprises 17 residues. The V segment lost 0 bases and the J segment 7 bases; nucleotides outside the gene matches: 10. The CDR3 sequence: CASSLDRGSGGKNEQFF. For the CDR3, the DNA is TGCGCCAGCAGCTTGGATCGGGGTAGCGGGGGGAAAAATGAGCAGTTCTTC.

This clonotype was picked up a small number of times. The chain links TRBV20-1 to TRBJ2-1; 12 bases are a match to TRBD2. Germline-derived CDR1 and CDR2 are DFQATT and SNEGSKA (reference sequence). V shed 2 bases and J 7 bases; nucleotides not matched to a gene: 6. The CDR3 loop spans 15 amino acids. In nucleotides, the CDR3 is TGCAGTGCTAGAAAGACTAGCGGGAGTATAAATGAGCAGTTCTTC. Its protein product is CSARKTSGSINEQFF.

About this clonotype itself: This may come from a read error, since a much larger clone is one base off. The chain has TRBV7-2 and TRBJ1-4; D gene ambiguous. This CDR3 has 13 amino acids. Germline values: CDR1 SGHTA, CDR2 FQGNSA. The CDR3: CANSLVRNEKLFF. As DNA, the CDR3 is TGTGCCAACAGCTTAGTAAGGAATGAAAAACTGTTTTTT.

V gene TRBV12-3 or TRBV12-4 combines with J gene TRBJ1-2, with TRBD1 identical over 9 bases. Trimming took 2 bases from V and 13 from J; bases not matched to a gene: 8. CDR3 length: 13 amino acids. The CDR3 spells CASSLTWTGAVTF. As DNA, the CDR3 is TGTGCCAGCAGTTTAACGTGGACAGGGGCAGTCACCTTC.

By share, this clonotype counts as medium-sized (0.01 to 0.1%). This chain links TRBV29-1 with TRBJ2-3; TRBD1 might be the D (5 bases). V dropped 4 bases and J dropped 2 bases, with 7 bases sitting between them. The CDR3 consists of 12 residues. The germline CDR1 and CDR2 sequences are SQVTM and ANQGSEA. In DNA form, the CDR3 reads TGCAGCGTTGTGACAGCCACAGATACGCAGTATTTT. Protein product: CSVVTATDTQYF.

The CDR3 DNA reads TGTGCCATCAGTCCCCCGGGACCAGGGGTCCCCTCCGCAGATACGCAGTATTTT. Translated: CAISPPGPGVPSADTQYF. The chain combines TRBV10-3 with TRBJ2-3; D is possibly TRBD1 (6 bases). The CDR3 loop spans 18 amino acids. Germline V CDR1 and CDR2: ENHRY, SYGVKD. V was shortened by 5 bases and J by 4 bases, with 25 bases between the two germline ends.

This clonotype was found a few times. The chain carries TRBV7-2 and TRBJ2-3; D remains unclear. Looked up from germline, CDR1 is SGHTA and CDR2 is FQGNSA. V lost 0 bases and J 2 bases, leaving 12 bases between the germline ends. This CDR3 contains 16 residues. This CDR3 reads CASSLALARDTDTQYF. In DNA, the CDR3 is TGTGCCAGCAGCTTAGCTTTGGCTAGAGACACAGATACGCAGTATTTT.

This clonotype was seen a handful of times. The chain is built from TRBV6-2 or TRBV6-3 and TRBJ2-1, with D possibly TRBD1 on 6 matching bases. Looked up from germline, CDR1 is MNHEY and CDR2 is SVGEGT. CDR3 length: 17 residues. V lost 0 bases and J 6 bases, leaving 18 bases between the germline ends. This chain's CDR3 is CASSYSTGQGRFNEQFF. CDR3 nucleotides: TGTGCCAGCAGTTACTCGACGGGACAAGGGAGATTCAATGAGCAGTTCTTC.

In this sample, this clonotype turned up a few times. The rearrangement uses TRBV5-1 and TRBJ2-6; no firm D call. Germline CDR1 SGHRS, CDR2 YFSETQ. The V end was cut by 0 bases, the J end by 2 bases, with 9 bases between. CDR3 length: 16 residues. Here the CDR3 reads CASSLEGRTGANVLTF. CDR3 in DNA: TGCGCCAGCAGCTTGGAGGGTCGGACTGGGGCCAACGTCCTGACTTTC.

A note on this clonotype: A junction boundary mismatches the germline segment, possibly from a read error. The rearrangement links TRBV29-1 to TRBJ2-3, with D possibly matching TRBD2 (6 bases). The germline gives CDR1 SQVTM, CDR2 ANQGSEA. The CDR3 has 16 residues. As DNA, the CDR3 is TGCAGCGTTGAGGAGATGGCGGGATACAGCACAGATACGCAGTACTTT. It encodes CSVEEMAGYSTDTQYF.

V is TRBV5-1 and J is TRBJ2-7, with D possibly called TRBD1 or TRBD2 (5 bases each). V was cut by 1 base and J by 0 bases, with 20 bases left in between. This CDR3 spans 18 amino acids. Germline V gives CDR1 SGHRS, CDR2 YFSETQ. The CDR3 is CASSLRDPGGGGSYEQYF. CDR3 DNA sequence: TGCGCCAGCAGCTTGAGGGACCCCGGCGGTGGGGGCTCCTACGAGCAGTACTTC.

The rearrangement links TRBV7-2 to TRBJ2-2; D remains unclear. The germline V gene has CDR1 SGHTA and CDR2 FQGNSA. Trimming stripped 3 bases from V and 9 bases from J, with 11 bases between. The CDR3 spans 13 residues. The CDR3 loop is CASSFRVSRELFF. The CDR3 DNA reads TGTGCCAGCAGCTTTAGGGTTTCAAGGGAGCTGTTTTTT.

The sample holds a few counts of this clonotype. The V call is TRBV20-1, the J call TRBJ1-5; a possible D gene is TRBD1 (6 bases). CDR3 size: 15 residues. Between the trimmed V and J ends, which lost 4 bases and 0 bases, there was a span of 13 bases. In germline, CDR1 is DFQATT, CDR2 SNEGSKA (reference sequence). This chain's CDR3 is CSAIGQLNSNQPQHF. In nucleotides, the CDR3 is TGCAGTGCTATAGGACAGTTGAATAGCAATCAGCCCCAGCATTTT.

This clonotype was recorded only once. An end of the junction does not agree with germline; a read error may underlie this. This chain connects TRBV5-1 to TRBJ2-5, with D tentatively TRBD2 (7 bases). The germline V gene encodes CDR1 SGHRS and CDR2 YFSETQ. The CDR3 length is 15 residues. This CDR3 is CANSSNGGHQETQYF. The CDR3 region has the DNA TGCGCCAACAGCTCAAACGGGGGGCACCAAGAGACCCAGTACTTC.

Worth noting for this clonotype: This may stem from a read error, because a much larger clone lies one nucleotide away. This chain's CDR3 is CARSEVSGRTEAFF. CDR3 DNA sequence: TGTGCCCGCAGTGAAGTATCTGGGAGGACTGAAGCTTTCTTT. This sequence joins TRBV6-1 and TRBJ1-1; D is uncertain. The CDR3 has 14 amino acids. Germline CDR1 and CDR2: MNHNS and SASEGT.

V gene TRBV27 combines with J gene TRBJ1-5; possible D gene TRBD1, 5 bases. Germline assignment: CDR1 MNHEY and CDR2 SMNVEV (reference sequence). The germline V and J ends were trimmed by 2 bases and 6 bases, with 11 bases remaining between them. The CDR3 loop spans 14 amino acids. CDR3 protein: CASSLIGAGQPQHF. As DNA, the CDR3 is TGTGCCAGCAGTTTAATAGGGGCTGGTCAGCCCCAGCATTTT.

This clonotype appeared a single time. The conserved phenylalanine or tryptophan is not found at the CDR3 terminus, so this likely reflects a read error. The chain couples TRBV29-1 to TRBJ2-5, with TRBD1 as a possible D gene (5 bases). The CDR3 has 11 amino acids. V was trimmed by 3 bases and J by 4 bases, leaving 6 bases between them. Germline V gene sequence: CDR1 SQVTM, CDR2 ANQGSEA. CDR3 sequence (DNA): TGCAGCGTTGAGCAGGGAGAGACCCAGTACGTC. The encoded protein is CSVEQGETQYV.

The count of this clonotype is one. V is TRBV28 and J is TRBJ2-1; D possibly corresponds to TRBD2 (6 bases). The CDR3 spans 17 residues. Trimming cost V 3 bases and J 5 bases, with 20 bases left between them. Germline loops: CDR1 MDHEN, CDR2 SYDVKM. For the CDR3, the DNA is TGTGCCAGCAGTTTTTTGGTCCGCCGGGGGAAAAACAATGAGCAGTTCTTC. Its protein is CASSFLVRRGKNNEQFF.

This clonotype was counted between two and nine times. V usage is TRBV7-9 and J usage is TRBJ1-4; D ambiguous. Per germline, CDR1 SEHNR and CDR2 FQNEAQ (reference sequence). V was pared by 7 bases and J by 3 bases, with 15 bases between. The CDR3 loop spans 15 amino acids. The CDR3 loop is CASKRRGRPNEKLFF. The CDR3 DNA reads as TGTGCCAGCAAGAGGCGCGGCCGCCCTAATGAAAAACTGTTTTTT. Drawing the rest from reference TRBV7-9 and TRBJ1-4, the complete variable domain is DTGVSQNPRHKITKRGQNVTFRCDPISEHNRLYWYRQTLGQGPEFLTYFQNEAQLEKSRLLSDRFSAERPKGSFSTLEIQRTEQGDSAMYLCASKRRGRPNEKLFFGSGTQLSVL.

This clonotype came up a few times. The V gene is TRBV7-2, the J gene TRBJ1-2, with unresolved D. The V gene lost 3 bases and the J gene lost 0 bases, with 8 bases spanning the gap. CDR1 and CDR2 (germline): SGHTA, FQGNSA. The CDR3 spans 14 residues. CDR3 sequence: CASSFSLANYGYTF. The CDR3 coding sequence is TGTGCCAGCAGCTTCAGTCTAGCTAACTATGGCTACACCTTC.

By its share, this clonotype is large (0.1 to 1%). This CDR3 is CASSSEPGDQPQHF. DNA for the CDR3: TGCGCCAGCAGCTCGGAACCGGGGGATCAGCCCCAGCATTTT. The chain couples TRBV5-1 to TRBJ1-5; D might be TRBD1 (5 bases). The V end was cut by 3 bases, the J end by 5 bases, with 12 bases between. CDR1 SGHRS and CDR2 YFSETQ come from the germline V gene. CDR3 length: 14 residues.